This TCR beta chain was captured in a study of beta chain features in type 1 diabetes. Study context: Age and gender were similar between patients and healthy donors, as were cell yields. The study, taken as a whole, reports: Researchers cautioned that cDNA sequencing could over-represent cells with high TCR expression.

CD45RO/CCR7/CD25/CD127/CD95/CD27 sorting isolated CD4+ naive, central memory, regulatory and stem cell-like memory cells. Trimming stripped 3 bases from V and 7 bases from J, with 7 bases between. Germline CDR1 SGHTA, CDR2 FQGNSA. The CDR3 length is 12 residues. Sequenced material consisted of expressed TCRB transcripts (all of the isolated RNA was reverse transcribed). Average reads for naive, central memory and regulatory T cell samples were some 3.9 million. Some clones are missing from TCRdb's copy, which holds only in-frame ones; the method was immunoSEQ multiplex PCR. The table lists about 220,000 clones, around 9.9% of them singletons, with 1% to 1.5% in the top ten. This clone appeared many times. Its antigen is not identified.

The sequence was collected from a young man in good health. V is TRBV7-2 and J is TRBJ2-4, with D unclear. Sequenced sample: central memory CD4+ T cells from blood. The chain's CDR3 is CASSFTRNIQYF. DNA for the CDR3: TGTGCCAGCAGCTTTACCCGGAACATTCAGTACTTC.